A selection of T cell receptor beta chains follows, all from one sample in a study of cytomegalovirus exposure and HLA in healthy donors. Clones were sequenced by immunoSEQ multiplex PCR, and TCRdb holds only the in-frame ones, with some missing. The table shows about 200,000 clones, with less than 85% occurring only once. Sequencing used PBMCs. These receptor sequences come from a girl under 18 in good health and CMV-seropositive. The CDR3 runs from the conserved cysteine through the conserved F or W. A D gene is named only where the DNA matches it firmly. Not every row has a clone size; where given, it reads once, few, many or a size class.

clone_size | j_call | d_call | v_call | cdr3_aa | cdr3_nt
. | TRBJ2-7 | TRBD1 | TRBV4-3 | CASSQEWTGDEQYF | TGCGCCAGCAGCCAAGAGTGGACAGGGGACGAGCAGTACTTC
. | TRBJ2-3 | . | TRBV6-1 | CASSEAILGGEGSQYF | TGTGCCAGCAGTGAAGCTATCCTAGGGGGAGAGGGGTCGCAGTATTTT
. | TRBJ1-2 | TRBD1 | TRBV6-1 | CASSKEQGLPHGYTF | TGTGCCAGCAGTAAAGAACAGGGGCTGCCCCATGGCTACACCTTC
once | TRBJ1-2 | . | TRBV18 | CASSPPSFGSTGGYTF | TGTGCCAGCTCACCCCCTTCGTTTGGCAGCACGGGTGGCTACACCTTC
. | TRBJ2-5 | . | TRBV5-6 | CASSLGGVQYF | TGTGCCAGCAGCTTGGGGGGAGTCCAGTACTTC
. | TRBJ2-1 | . | TRBV10-2 | CASRALAEYNEQFF | TGCGCCAGCCGAGCGCTAGCAGAATACAATGAGCAGTTCTTC
. | TRBJ2-7 | . | TRBV30 | CAGGGAGFFEQYF | TGTGCTGGAGGGGGCGCGGGTTTTTTCGAGCAGTACTTC
once | TRBJ1-6 | . | TRBV5-4 | CASSLVHATSYNSPLHF | TGTGCCAGCAGCTTGGTTCACGCCACTTCCTATAATTCACCCCTCCACTTT
. | TRBJ2-7 | TRBD2 | TRBV7-2 | CASSRTSGGLSSYEQYF | TGTGCCAGCAGCCGAACTAGCGGGGGGTTAAGCTCCTACGAGCAGTACTTC
. | TRBJ2-2 | TRBD1 | TRBV9 | CASNEGAANTGELFF | TGTGCCAGCAACGAGGGGGCCGCGAACACCGGGGAGCTGTTTTTT
. | TRBJ2-7 | TRBD2 | TRBV15 | CATSGGDQQYF | TGTGCCACCAGCGGGGGGGACCAGCAGTACTTC
. | TRBJ2-5 | . | TRBV21-1 | CASSTSGASGAEETQYF | TGTGCCAGCAGCACCTCCGGGGCTAGCGGGGCTGAGGAGACCCAGTACTTC
. | TRBJ1-1 | . | TRBV7-6 | CASSLGPGNTEAFF | TGTGCCAGCAGCTTAGGGCCGGGTAACACTGAAGCTTTCTTT
. | TRBJ2-7 | TRBD2 | TRBV11-2 | CASSRQPLAGTAYEQYF | TGTGCCAGCAGCCGCCAACCGCTAGCGGGGACCGCCTACGAGCAGTACTTC
. | TRBJ1-2 | . | TRBV6-4 | CARSTYPNRDNYGYTF | TGTGCCAGAAGTACATACCCAAACAGGGATAACTATGGCTACACCTTC
few | TRBJ1-3 | TRBD1 | TRBV5-6 | CASSGGQRYSGNTIYF | TGTGCCAGCAGCGGGGGACAGCGCTACTCTGGAAACACCATATATTTT
. | TRBJ2-3 | . | TRBV6-4 | CASSRESTDTQYF | TGTGCCAGCAGTCGGGAAAGCACAGATACGCAGTATTTT
. | TRBJ1-2 | . | TRBV19 | CASSIGPTGGSGYTF | TGTGCCAGTAGTATTGGACCGACGGGGGGCAGTGGCTACACCTTC
. | TRBJ1-2 | TRBD1 | TRBV15 | CATSTDRGRDYGYTF | TGTGCCACCAGCACCGACAGGGGGCGGGACTATGGCTACACCTTC
. | TRBJ2-3 | TRBD2 | TRBV6-5 | CASKTSGGPDTQYF | TGTGCCAGCAAGACTAGCGGGGGGCCGGATACGCAGTATTTT
. | TRBJ2-1 | . | TRBV7-2 | CASSLQGPSGNEQFF | TGTGCCAGCAGCCTACAGGGTCCTTCGGGCAATGAGCAGTTCTTC
few | TRBJ2-7 | . | TRBV5-6 | CASSLLQGGQYF | TGTGCCAGCAGCTTGTTGCAGGGTGGGCAGTACTTC
. | TRBJ2-1 | TRBD2 | TRBV19 | CASTYSGGAYNEQFF | TGTGCCAGTACCTACAGCGGGGGGGCCTACAATGAGCAGTTCTTC
. | TRBJ1-1 | . | TRBV5-4 | CASSLGGETEAFF | TGTGCCAGCAGCTTGGGGGGGGAGACTGAAGCTTTCTTT
. | TRBJ1-4 | . | TRBV7-9 | CASSPQGSLEEKLFF | TGTGCCAGCAGCCCACAGGGCTCGCTGGAGGAGAAACTGTTTTTT
few | TRBJ2-7 | . | TRBV19 | CASSIYHTTREQYF | TGTGCCAGTAGTATTTATCACACTACAAGGGAGCAGTACTTC
. | TRBJ2-7 | . | TRBV27 | CASSSGTRISYEQYF | TGTGCCAGCAGTTCCGGGACACGTATCTCCTACGAGCAGTACTTC